The 26 T cell receptor beta chains below come from one sample, sequenced in a study of immune characterization of retroperitoneal liposarcoma. TCRdb fed the PCR reads into MiXCR, producing one record per CDR3 protein. Of more than 15,000 distinct CDR3 sequences in the sample, more than 30% were seen once. Sequenced input: blood. These TCRs come from a male donor with retroperitoneal liposarcoma.

In this sample, this clonotype is medium-sized. The chain has TRBV6-1 and TRBJ2-4; perhaps TRBD2 as D (5 bases). Germline assignment: CDR1 MNHNS and CDR2 SASEGT. The CDR3 totals 17 residues. V gave up 6 bases and J gave up 1 base, with 19 bases separating them. CDR3 sequence: CASRAYSGLEAKNIQYF. In DNA form, the CDR3 reads TGTGCCAGCAGGGCCTACTCCGGACTCGAGGCCAAAAACATTCAGTACTTC.

This clonotype occurred many times. The chain uses TRBV6-1 and TRBJ2-1; D may be TRBD2 (6 bases). Germline V CDR1 and CDR2: MNHNS, SASEGT. Between the trimmed V and J ends, which lost 3 bases and 8 bases, there was a span of 8 bases. This CDR3 spans 12 amino acids. The DNA for the CDR3 is TGTGCCAGCAGTGATACGGGGGATGAGCAGTTCTTC. It encodes CASSDTGDEQFF.

Relative to its sample, this clonotype is medium-sized. This rearrangement joins TRBV6-1 to TRBJ2-5; 7 nucleotides align to TRBD1. J lost 3 bases, V lost 6 bases, and 13 bases had no gene match. Germline V gene lookup returns CDR1 MNHNS and CDR2 SASEGT. The CDR3 covers 16 residues. The CDR3 is CASRRVGQAGKETQYF. In DNA form, the CDR3 reads TGTGCCAGCAGAAGGGTAGGACAGGCGGGTAAAGAGACCCAGTACTTC.

This clonotype turned up a few times. The rearrangement links TRBV6-1 to TRBJ1-2; possible D gene TRBD1, 5 bases. Trimming removed 5 bases at V and 8 bases at J, with 24 bases between. The CDR3 is made up of 16 amino acids. Germline CDR1 reads MNHNS; CDR2 reads SASEGT. This chain's CDR3 is CASSYLPETARGGYTF. CDR3 DNA: TGTGCCAGCAGTTACCTACCCGAGACAGCCCGAGGGGGCTACACCTTC.

V usage is TRBV6-6 and J usage is TRBJ2-1; TRBD1 aligns across 8 bases. Losses at the gene ends were 3 bases for V and 10 bases for J; bases not matched to a gene: 14. The CDR3 is 16 residues long. The V gene's germline CDR1 is MNHNY and CDR2 SVGAGI (reference sequence). CDR3 sequence reads: CASSYFPTGVSHEQFF. Written as DNA, the CDR3 is TGTGCCAGCAGTTATTTTCCGACAGGGGTCTCTCACGAGCAGTTCTTC.

The chain employs TRBV11-2 and TRBJ2-3; 10 bases map to TRBD2. This CDR3 contains 15 residues. After removal of 3 bases from V and 6 bases from J, the junction contained 6 bases not matched to a gene. CDR1 and CDR2 (germline): SGHAT, FQNNGV. The CDR3 DNA reads TGTGCCAGCAGCTTGAGCGGGAGGGTCCTGGATACGCAGTATTTT. Translating it yields CASSLSGRVLDTQYF. The full variable domain, in which reference TRBV11-2 and TRBJ2-3 provide the parts outside the CDR3, is EAGVAQSPRYKIIEKRQSVAFWCNPISGHATLYWYQQILGQGPKLLIQFQNNGVVDDSQLPKDRFSAERLKGVDSTLKIQPAKLEDSAVYLCASSLSGRVLDTQYFGPGTRLTVL.

V is TRBV12-3 or TRBV12-4 and J is TRBJ2-7, with a weak D call TRBD1 (6 bases). V was trimmed by 6 bases and J by 3 bases, leaving 12 bases between them. The CDR3 is 13 residues long. In nucleotides, the CDR3 is TGTGCCAGCAGAACAGGGCTCGACTACGAGCAGTACTTC. Its protein is CASRTGLDYEQYF.

This clonotype was seen once. This could be a read error, since a much larger clone is one nucleotide away. The chain combines TRBV6-1 with TRBJ2-1, with TRBD2 as a possible D gene (6 bases). This CDR3 is 10 amino acids long. The V gene's germline CDR1 is MNHNS and CDR2 SASEGT. The CDR3 protein is CANSGGEQFF. CDR3 sequence (DNA): TGTGCCAACAGTGGGGGGGAGCAGTTCTTC.

The chain uses TRBV7-8 and TRBJ2-5; TRBD1 matches 9 bases. Looked up from germline, CDR1 is SGHVS and CDR2 is FQNEAQ. V was pared by 0 bases and J by 6 bases, with 5 bases of the junction left unmatched. The CDR3 is 15 residues long. The CDR3 reads CASSLAQGAGKTQYF. The CDR3 nucleotides are TGTGCCAGCAGCTTAGCACAGGGGGCAGGAAAGACCCAGTACTTC.

The CDR3 here is CASSLSGLAYEQFF. The DNA for the CDR3 is TGTGCCAGCAGCTTATCGGGACTCGCCTACGAGCAGTTCTTC. The J gene is TRBJ2-1, the V gene TRBV7-8; tentative D call: TRBD2 (6 bases). The CDR3 totals 14 residues. CDR1 SGHVS and CDR2 FQNEAQ come from the germline V gene. V was shortened by 2 bases and J by 10 bases, with 15 bases between the two germline ends. The full variable domain, in which reference TRBV7-8 and TRBJ2-1 provide the parts outside the CDR3, is GAGVSQSPRYKVAKRGQDVALRCDPISGHVSLFWYQQALGQGPEFLTYFQNEAQLDKSGLPSDRFFAERPEGSVSTLKIQRTQQEDSAVYLCASSLSGLAYEQFFGPGTRLTVL.

The chain links TRBV6-1 to TRBJ1-2, with TRBD1 matching 7 bases. Germline V gene sequence: CDR1 MNHNS, CDR2 SASEGT. With 5 bases clipped from V and 5 bases from J, the junction kept 5 bases outside the gene matches. The CDR3 covers 13 residues. The CDR3 reads CASSSGQSYGYTF. The CDR3, as DNA: TGTGCCAGCAGTTCGGGACAGTCTTATGGCTACACCTTC.

Sample share makes this clonotype medium-sized (0.01 to 0.1%). The chain recombines TRBV6-1 with TRBJ2-1; 9 bases are shared with TRBD1. This CDR3 is built from 15 residues. The germline CDR1 and CDR2 sequences are MNHNS and SASEGT. Trimming removed 5 bases from V and 10 bases from J; junction bases left unmatched: 12. The CDR3 coding sequence is TGTGCCAGCAGTCAAACCGGGACAGGGACCTACGAGCAGTTCTTC. Translation: CASSQTGTGTYEQFF.

The rearrangement joins TRBV6-1 to TRBJ1-2; 9 nucleotides match TRBD1. CDR3 size: 16 residues. With 1 base clipped from V and 5 bases from J, the junction kept 8 bases outside the gene matches. CDR1 MNHNS and CDR2 SASEGT come from the germline V gene. The CDR3 region has the DNA TGTGCCAGCAGTGAAGGACAGGGGGTAACTGGTTATGGCTACACCTTC. Translated: CASSEGQGVTGYGYTF.

This clonotype was detected ten times or more. The rearrangement links TRBV12-3 or TRBV12-4 to TRBJ2-1; no clear D. The CDR3 covers 12 residues. V lost 7 bases, J lost 8 bases, and 12 bases lay in between. CDR3 protein: CASINRVHEQFF. CDR3 DNA: TGTGCCAGCATCAATAGGGTCCATGAGCAGTTCTTC.

There are a few counts of this clonotype. The rearrangement links TRBV6-5 to TRBJ2-1, with 7 bases identical to TRBD2. Germline CDR1 is MNHEY and CDR2 is SVGAGI. V trimming: 4 bases; J trimming: 7 bases; junction bases outside the gene matches: 7. The CDR3 totals 14 residues. The chain's CDR3 is CASSSDGEGNEQFF. CDR3 DNA: TGTGCCAGCAGTTCCGACGGGGAGGGGAATGAGCAGTTCTTC.

V usage is TRBV6-6 and J usage is TRBJ2-3; perhaps TRBD2 as D (6 bases). The CDR3 spans 17 residues. The germline V gene encodes CDR1 MNHNY and CDR2 SVGAGI (reference sequence). V lost 5 bases and J lost 2, with 20 bases in between. The CDR3 loop reads CASSNDPPGENTDTQYF. The CDR3 DNA reads TGTGCCAGCAGTAATGACCCCCCGGGGGAAAACACAGATACGCAGTATTTT.

The V gene is TRBV7-2, the J gene TRBJ2-5; 7 bases agree with TRBD2. After removal of 3 bases from V and 2 bases from J, the junction contained 6 bases not matched to a gene. This CDR3 is built from 15 residues. Germline CDR1 and CDR2: SGHTA and FQGNSA. The CDR3 DNA reads TGTGCCAGCAGCTTGGGAGCGGGGTCTCAAGAGACCCAGTACTTC. As protein: CASSLGAGSQETQYF.

This clonotype was observed a single time. This chain joins TRBV6-8 and TRBJ2-2; D is undetermined. The germline gives CDR1 MNHGY, CDR2 SAAAGT. V dropped 0 bases and J dropped 0 bases, with 8 bases sitting between them. The CDR3 extends over 16 amino acids. The CDR3 reads CASSYSRRTNTGELFF. The CDR3 DNA sequence: TGTGCCAGCAGTTACTCGAGGCGAACGAACACCGGGGAGCTGTTTTTT.

The rearrangement uses TRBV12-3 or TRBV12-4 and TRBJ2-1; D is tentatively TRBD1 or TRBD2 (5 bases each). V gave up 3 bases and J gave up 14 bases, with 14 bases separating them. This CDR3 is 12 amino acids long. In nucleotides, the CDR3 is TGTGCCAGCAGTTTCGGGGCCCCTAGGAAGTTCTTC. Residues: CASSFGAPRKFF.

A remark on this clonotype: It may be a read error: a sequence one base away is much more abundant. The chain couples TRBV6-5 to TRBJ2-3; D perhaps matches TRBD2 (6 bases). Germline CDR1 and CDR2: MNHEY and SVGAGI. The CDR3 consists of 15 residues. The CDR3 loop reads CASGYGGEDYDTQYF. In DNA, the CDR3 is TGTGCCAGCGGTTACGGCGGGGAGGACTACGATACGCAGTATTTT.

This clonotype was recorded at least ten times. This chain connects TRBV12-3 or TRBV12-4 to TRBJ2-1, with D tentatively TRBD2 (5 bases). With the DNA end fitting TRBJ2-7 better, the J assignment may be wrong. This CDR3 has 12 residues. CDR3 region: CASSLVPGEQYF. CDR3 bases: TGTGCCAGCAGTTTAGTGCCGGGGGAGCAGTACTTC.

This clonotype is labeled medium-sized. The rearrangement links TRBV7-3 to TRBJ2-5; tentatively, D is TRBD1 (6 bases). Germline V gives CDR1 SGHTA, CDR2 FQGTGA. There are 15 residues in the CDR3. Trimming cost V 4 bases and J 4 bases, with 16 bases left between them. The CDR3 sequence: CASSWLGQQGETQYF. The DNA for the CDR3 is TGTGCCAGCAGCTGGTTAGGTCAACAGGGAGAGACCCAGTACTTC.

This clonotype was seen ten or more times. The genes are TRBV6-1 and TRBJ2-6, with TRBD1 identical over 7 bases. Germline CDR1 is MNHNS and CDR2 is SASEGT. There are 17 residues in the CDR3. The ends lost 5 bases at V and 0 bases at J; junction bases unmatched: 7. CDR3 bases: TGTGCCAGCAGTACTACAGGGGCCCGCTCTGGGGCCAACGTCCTGACTTTC. Amino acid sequence: CASSTTGARSGANVLTF.

This clonotype was counted ten times or more. The rearrangement uses TRBV6-1 and TRBJ2-7; 7 bases are a match to TRBD1. Germline lookup yields CDR1 MNHNS and CDR2 SASEGT. Trimming at V came to 10 bases and at J to 2 bases, leaving 5 bases not matched to a gene. The CDR3 is 12 amino acids. CDR3 residues: CAIHTGAYEQYF. CDR3 nucleotide sequence: TGTGCCATCCACACAGGGGCCTACGAGCAGTACTTC.

The V and J genes are TRBV6-1 and TRBJ1-1; TRBD1 agrees at 7 bases. CDR1 is MNHNS, CDR2 SASEGT, per germline. The V segment lost 0 bases and the J segment 2 bases; nucleotides outside the gene matches: 9. This CDR3 is built from 17 residues. CDR3 nucleotides: TGTGCCAGCAGTGAAGCTGTGTGGGACAGCCTTAACACTGAAGCTTTCTTT. Translating gives CASSEAVWDSLNTEAFF.

The chain combines TRBV27 with TRBJ2-1, with D hard to call. The CDR3 contains 10 residues. Germline V CDR1 and CDR2: MNHEY, SMNVEV (reference sequence). V lost 3 bases and J 10 bases, leaving 4 bases between the germline ends. The CDR3 region is CASSFPEQFF. The CDR3 DNA is TGTGCCAGCAGTTTCCCCGAGCAGTTCTTC.